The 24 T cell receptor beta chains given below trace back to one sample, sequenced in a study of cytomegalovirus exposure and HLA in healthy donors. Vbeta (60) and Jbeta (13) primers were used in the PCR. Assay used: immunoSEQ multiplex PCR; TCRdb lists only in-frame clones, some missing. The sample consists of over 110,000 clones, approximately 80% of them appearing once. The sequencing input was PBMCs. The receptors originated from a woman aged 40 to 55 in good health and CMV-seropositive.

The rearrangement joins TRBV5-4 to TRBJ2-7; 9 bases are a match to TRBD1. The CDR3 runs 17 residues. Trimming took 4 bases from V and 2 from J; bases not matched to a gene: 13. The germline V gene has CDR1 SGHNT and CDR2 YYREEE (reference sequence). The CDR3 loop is CASSPAPGQGNAYEQYF. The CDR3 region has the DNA TGTGCCAGCAGCCCCGCCCCGGGACAGGGAAACGCCTACGAGCAGTACTTC.

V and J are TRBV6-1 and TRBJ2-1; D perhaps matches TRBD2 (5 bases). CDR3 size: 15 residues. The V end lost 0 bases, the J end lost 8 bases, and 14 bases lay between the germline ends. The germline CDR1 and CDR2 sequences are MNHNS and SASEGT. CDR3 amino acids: CASSEALGRDYEQFF. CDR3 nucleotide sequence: TGTGCCAGCAGTGAAGCCCTAGGACGGGATTATGAGCAGTTCTTC.

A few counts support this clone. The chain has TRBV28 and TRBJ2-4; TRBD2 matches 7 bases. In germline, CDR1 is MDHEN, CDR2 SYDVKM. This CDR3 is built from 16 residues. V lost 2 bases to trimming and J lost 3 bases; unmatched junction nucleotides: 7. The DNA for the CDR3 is TGTGCCAGCAGTTTACCGACTAGCTACGGCAAAAACATTCAGTACTTC. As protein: CASSLPTSYGKNIQYF.

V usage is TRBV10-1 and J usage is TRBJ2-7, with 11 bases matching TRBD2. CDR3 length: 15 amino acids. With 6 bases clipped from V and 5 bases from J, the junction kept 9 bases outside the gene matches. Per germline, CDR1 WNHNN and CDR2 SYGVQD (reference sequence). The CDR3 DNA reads TGCGCCAGCAGCGATCGACTAGCGGGAAAGAACGAGCAGTACTTC. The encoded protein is CASSDRLAGKNEQYF.

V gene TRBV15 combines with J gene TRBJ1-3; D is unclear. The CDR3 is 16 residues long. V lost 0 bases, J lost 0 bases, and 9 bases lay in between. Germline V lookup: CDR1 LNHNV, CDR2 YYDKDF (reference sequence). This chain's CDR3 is CATSRDIINSGNTIYF. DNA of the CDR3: TGTGCCACCAGCAGAGATATAATAAACTCTGGAAACACCATATATTTT.

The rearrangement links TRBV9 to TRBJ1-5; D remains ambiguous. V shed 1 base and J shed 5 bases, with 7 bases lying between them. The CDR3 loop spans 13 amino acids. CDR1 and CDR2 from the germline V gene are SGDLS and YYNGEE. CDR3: CASSVSPDQPQHF. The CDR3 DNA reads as TGTGCCAGCAGCGTATCCCCCGATCAGCCCCAGCATTTT.

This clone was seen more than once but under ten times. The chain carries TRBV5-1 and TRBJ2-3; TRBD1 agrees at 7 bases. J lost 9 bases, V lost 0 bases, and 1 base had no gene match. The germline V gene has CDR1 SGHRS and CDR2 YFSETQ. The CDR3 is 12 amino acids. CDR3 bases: TGCGCCAGCAGCTTGGAGACAGGGACGCAGTATTTT. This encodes CASSLETGTQYF.

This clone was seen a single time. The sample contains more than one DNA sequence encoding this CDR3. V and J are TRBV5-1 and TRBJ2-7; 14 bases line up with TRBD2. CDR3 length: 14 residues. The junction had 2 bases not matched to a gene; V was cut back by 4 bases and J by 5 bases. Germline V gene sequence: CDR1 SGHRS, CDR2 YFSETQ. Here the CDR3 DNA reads TGCGCCAGCAGCCTGGGACTAGCGGGAGACGAGCAGTACTTC. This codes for CASSLGLAGDEQYF.

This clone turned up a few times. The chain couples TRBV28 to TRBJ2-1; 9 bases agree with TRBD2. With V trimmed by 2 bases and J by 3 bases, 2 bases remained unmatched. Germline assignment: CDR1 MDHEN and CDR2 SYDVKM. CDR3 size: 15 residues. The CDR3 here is CASSLAGGFYNEQFF. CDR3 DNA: TGTGCCAGCAGTTTAGCGGGAGGGTTCTACAATGAGCAGTTCTTC.

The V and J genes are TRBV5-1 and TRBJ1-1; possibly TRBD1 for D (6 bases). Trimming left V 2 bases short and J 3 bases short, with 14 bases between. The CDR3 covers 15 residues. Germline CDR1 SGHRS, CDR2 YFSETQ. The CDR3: CASSFVGAQDTEAFF. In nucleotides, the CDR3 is TGCGCCAGCAGCTTCGTGGGGGCGCAGGACACTGAAGCTTTCTTT.

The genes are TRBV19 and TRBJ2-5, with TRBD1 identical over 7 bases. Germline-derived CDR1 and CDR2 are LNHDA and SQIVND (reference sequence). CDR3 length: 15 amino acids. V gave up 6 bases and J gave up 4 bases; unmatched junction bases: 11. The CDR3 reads CASSSSRTGGETQYF. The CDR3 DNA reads TGTGCCAGTAGCAGTTCTCGGACAGGTGGAGAGACCCAGTACTTC.

CDR3 in DNA: TGTGCCAGCAGTTCAGACAGTCAAGAGACCCAGTACTTC. It translates to CASSSDSQETQYF. V gene TRBV6-6 combines with J gene TRBJ2-5, with a possible D match to TRBD1 (5 bases). The V gene's germline CDR1 is MNHNY and CDR2 SVGAGI (reference sequence). The germline V and J ends were trimmed by 4 bases and 2 bases, with 8 bases remaining between them. This CDR3 has 13 amino acids.

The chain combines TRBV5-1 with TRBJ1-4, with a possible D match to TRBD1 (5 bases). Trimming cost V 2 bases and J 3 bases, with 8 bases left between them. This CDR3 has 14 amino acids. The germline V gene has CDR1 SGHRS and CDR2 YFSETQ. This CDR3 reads CASSFGAANEKLFF. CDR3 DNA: TGCGCCAGCAGCTTTGGGGCAGCTAATGAAAAACTGTTTTTT. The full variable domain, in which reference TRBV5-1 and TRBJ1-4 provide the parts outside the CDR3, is KAGVTQTPRYLIKTRGQQVTLSCSPISGHRSVSWYQQTPGQGLQFLFEYFSETQRNKGNFPGRFSGRQFSNSRSEMNVSTLELGDSALYLCASSFGAANEKLFFGSGTQLSVL.

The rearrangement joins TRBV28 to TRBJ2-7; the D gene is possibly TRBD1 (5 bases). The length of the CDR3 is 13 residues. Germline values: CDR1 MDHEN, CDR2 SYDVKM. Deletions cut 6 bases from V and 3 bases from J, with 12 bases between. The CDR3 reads CASRSTDLYEQYF. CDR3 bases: TGTGCCAGCAGATCGACAGACCTCTACGAGCAGTACTTC.

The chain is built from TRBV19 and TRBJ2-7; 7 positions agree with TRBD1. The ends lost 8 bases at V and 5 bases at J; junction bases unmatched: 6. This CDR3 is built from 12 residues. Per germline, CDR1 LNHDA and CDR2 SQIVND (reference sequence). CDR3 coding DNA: TGTGCCAGTTCGCGAGGGGGCAACGAGCAGTACTTC. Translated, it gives CASSRGGNEQYF.

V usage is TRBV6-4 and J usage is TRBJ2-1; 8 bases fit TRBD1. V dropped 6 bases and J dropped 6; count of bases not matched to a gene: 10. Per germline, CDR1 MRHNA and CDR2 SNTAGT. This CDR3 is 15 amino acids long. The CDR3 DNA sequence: TGTGCCAGCAGGGTACCGGGACAGGCACGCAATGAGCAGTTCTTC. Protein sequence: CASRVPGQARNEQFF.

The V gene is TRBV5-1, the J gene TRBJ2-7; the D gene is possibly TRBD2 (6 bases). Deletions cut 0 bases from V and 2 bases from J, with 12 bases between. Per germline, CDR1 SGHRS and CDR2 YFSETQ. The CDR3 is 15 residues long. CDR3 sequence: CASSLESSGAYEQYF. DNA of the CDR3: TGCGCCAGCAGCTTGGAGTCATCGGGGGCCTACGAGCAGTACTTC.

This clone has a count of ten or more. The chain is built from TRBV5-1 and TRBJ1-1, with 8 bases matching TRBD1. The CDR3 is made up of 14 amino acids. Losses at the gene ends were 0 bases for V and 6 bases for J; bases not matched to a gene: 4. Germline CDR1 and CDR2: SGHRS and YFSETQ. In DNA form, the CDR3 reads TGCGCCAGCAGCTTGGGACAGGGGTTGGCTGAAGCTTTCTTT. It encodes CASSLGQGLAEAFF.

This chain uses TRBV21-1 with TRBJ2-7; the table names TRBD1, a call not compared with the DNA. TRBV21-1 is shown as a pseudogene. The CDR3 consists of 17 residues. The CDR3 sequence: CASSKGGRTGSGYEQYF. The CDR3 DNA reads TGTGCCAGCAGCAAAGGGGGCAGGACAGGGTCGGGGTACGAGCAGTACTTC.

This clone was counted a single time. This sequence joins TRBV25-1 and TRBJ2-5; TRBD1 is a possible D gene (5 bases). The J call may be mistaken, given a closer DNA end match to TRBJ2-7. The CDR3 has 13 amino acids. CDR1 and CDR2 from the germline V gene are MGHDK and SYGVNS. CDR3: CASSEWGNYEQYF. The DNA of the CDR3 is TGTGCCAGCAGTGAATGGGGCAACTACGAGCAGTACTTC.

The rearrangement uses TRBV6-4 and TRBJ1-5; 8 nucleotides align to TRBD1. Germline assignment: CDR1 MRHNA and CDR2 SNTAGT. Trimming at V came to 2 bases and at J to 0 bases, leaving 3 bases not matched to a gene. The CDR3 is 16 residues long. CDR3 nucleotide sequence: TGTGCCAGCAGTGACCCGGGACAGGATAGCAATCAGCCCCAGCATTTT. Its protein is CASSDPGQDSNQPQHF.

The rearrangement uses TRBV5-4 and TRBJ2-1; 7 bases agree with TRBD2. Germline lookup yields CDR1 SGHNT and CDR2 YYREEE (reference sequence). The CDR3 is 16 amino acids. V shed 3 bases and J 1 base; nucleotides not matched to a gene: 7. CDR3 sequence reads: CASSSVSGDSYNEQFF. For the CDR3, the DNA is TGTGCCAGCAGCTCGGTGAGCGGGGATTCCTACAATGAGCAGTTCTTC.

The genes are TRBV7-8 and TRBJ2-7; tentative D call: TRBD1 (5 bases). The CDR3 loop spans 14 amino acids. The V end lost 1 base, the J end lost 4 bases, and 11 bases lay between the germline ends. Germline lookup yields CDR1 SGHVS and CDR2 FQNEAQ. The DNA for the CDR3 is TGTGCCAGCAGCTTAGGAAGTCAGGGATACGAGCAGTACTTC. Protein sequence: CASSLGSQGYEQYF.

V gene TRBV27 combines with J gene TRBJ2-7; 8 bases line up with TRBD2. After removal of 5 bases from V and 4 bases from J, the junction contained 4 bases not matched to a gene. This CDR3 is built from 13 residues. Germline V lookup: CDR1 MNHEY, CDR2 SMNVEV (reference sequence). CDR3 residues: CASSVIAGYEQYF. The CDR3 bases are TGTGCCAGCAGTGTTATAGCGGGATACGAGCAGTACTTC.